Each of the 6 T cell receptor beta chains below was sequenced from the same sample in a study of identical twins. TCRdb re-called the 5' RACE reads through MiXCR, storing one row per CDR3 protein. The sample has 690,000 or so distinct CDR3 sequences; under 9% are singletons. These data were also reused for a study on yellow fever vaccine responses in identical twins.

Material for sequencing was PBMCs. These receptors were taken from a young woman in good health.

In its sample, this clonotype was seen many times. The chain combines TRBV12-3 or TRBV12-4 with TRBJ2-1; D call uncertain. Between the trimmed V and J ends, which lost 7 bases and 1 base, there was a span of 14 bases. This CDR3 spans 15 amino acids. CDR3: CASIPAEWSYNEQFF. The CDR3 DNA sequence: TGTGCCAGCATTCCCGCAGAGTGGTCCTACAATGAGCAGTTCTTC.

This clonotype was observed at least ten times. The chain recombines TRBV6-2 or TRBV6-3 with TRBJ2-5; D ambiguous. This CDR3 contains 11 residues. Per the germline V gene, CDR1 is MNHEY and CDR2 is SVGEGT. Trimming cost V 6 bases and J 4 bases, with 6 bases left between them. The CDR3 nucleotides are TGTGCCAGCAGGTGGGGAGAGACCCAGTACTTC. It translates to CASRWGETQYF.

This clonotype was seen a few times. The chain joins TRBV7-2 to TRBJ2-1; TRBD2 is a possible D gene (5 bases). Germline CDR1 SGHTA, CDR2 FQGNSA. The CDR3 covers 12 residues. Trimming removed 4 bases at V and 10 bases at J, with 11 bases between. DNA for the CDR3: TGTGCCAGCAGCTCTAACCTAGCAGAGCAGTTCTTC. Its translation is CASSSNLAEQFF. The full variable domain, in which reference TRBV7-2 and TRBJ2-1 provide the parts outside the CDR3, is GAGVSQSPSNKVTEKGKDVELRCDPISGHTALYWYRQSLGQGLEFLIYFQGNSAPDKSGLPSDRFSAERTGGSVSTLTIQRTQQEDSAVYLCASSSNLAEQFFGPGTRLTVL.

The rearrangement links TRBV5-1 to TRBJ2-7, with 8 positions matching TRBD2. Germline V gene data show CDR1 as SGHRS and CDR2 as YFSETQ. Trimming at V came to 0 bases and at J to 4 bases, leaving 6 bases not matched to a gene. This CDR3 spans 15 amino acids. The CDR3 DNA follows: TGCGCCAGCAGCTTGGTGGCGGGGGGAGTTTACGAGCAGTACTTC. Protein product: CASSLVAGGVYEQYF.

A few counts support this clonotype. The rearrangement links TRBV5-6 to TRBJ2-1; TRBD2 aligns across 9 bases. V dropped 0 bases and J dropped 13; count of bases not matched to a gene: 5. Germline V gene data show CDR1 as SGHDT and CDR2 as YYEEEE. CDR3 length: 13 amino acids. The CDR3 coding sequence is TGTGCCAGCAGCTTGGGTCTAGCGGGGCGTCAGTTCTTC. Its protein is CASSLGLAGRQFF. Full variable domain (remainder filled in from reference TRBV5-6 and TRBJ2-1): DAGVTQSPTHLIKTRGQQVTLRCSPKSGHDTVSWYQQALGQGPQFIFQYYEEEERQRGNFPDRFSGHQFPNYSSELNVNALLLGDSALYLCASSLGLAGRQFFGPGTRLTVL.

This clonotype was found many times. This chain uses TRBV5-4 with TRBJ1-2, with unresolved D. Between the trimmed V and J ends, which lost 1 base and 0 bases, there was a span of 1 base. Germline CDR1 reads SGHNT; CDR2 reads YYREEE (reference sequence). The CDR3 has 12 residues. The CDR3 DNA is TGTGCCAGCAGCTTGCCTAACTATGGCTACACCTTC. Amino acid sequence: CASSLPNYGYTF. Supplemented by reference TRBV5-4 and TRBJ1-2, the full variable domain reads ETGVTQSPTHLIKTRGQQVTLRCSSQSGHNTVSWYQQALGQGPQFIFQYYREEENGRGNFPPRFSGLQFPNYSSELNVNALELDDSALYLCASSLPNYGYTFGSGTRLTVV.